A selection of T cell receptor beta chains follows, all from one sample in a study of cytomegalovirus exposure and HLA in healthy donors. Clones were read by immunoSEQ multiplex PCR, and TCRdb kept only the in-frame ones, dropping some. The table shows about 190,000 clones, with more than 60% occurring only once. The sequencing sample was made of PBMCs. These receptors came from a woman aged 25 to 39 in good health and CMV-seropositive. Each CDR3 is given with its conserved first and last residue. A D gene is named only where the DNA matches it firmly. Only some rows state a clone size, as once, few, many or a class for expanded clones.

clone_size: -
j_call: TRBJ2-7
v_call: TRBV18
d_call: -
cdr3_nt: TGTGCCAGCTCACCACCCGGGGTCTACGAGCAGTACTTC
cdr3_aa: CASSPPGVYEQYF

clone_size: -
j_call: TRBJ2-1
v_call: TRBV5-8
d_call: -
cdr3_nt: TGTGCCAGCCCCCCCAGGGTGGATTACAATGAGCAGTTCTTC
cdr3_aa: CASPPRVDYNEQFF

clone_size: -
j_call: TRBJ2-3
v_call: TRBV6-5
d_call: TRBD2
cdr3_nt: TGTGCCAGCAGTTACGGGACTAGCTCTTCCACAGATACGCAGTATTTT
cdr3_aa: CASSYGTSSSTDTQYF

clone_size: -
j_call: TRBJ2-1
v_call: TRBV10-2
d_call: -
cdr3_nt: TGCGCCAGCAGAGGACTCGCGGTAGAGTTCTTC
cdr3_aa: CASRGLAVEFF

clone_size: few
j_call: TRBJ1-1
v_call: TRBV7-3
d_call: TRBD1
cdr3_nt: TGTGCCAGCAGCCCCACAGGGGACACTGAAGCTTTCTTT
cdr3_aa: CASSPTGDTEAFF

clone_size: -
j_call: TRBJ1-5
v_call: TRBV7-9
d_call: TRBD1
cdr3_nt: TGTGCCAGCAGCCCGGCTGACAGGGGCAGTCAGCCCCAGCATTTT
cdr3_aa: CASSPADRGSQPQHF

clone_size: -
j_call: TRBJ1-5
v_call: TRBV28
d_call: -
cdr3_nt: TGTGCCAGCAGTAGGGGAGGGAAGAATCAGCCCCAGCATTTT
cdr3_aa: CASSRGGKNQPQHF

clone_size: few
j_call: TRBJ2-1
v_call: TRBV5-4
d_call: TRBD2
cdr3_nt: TGCCCCCGTTCTCGGCGGGGGTTGCCCTACAATGAGCAGTTCTTC
cdr3_aa: CPRSRRGLPYNEQFF

clone_size: -
j_call: TRBJ2-7
v_call: TRBV28
d_call: -
cdr3_nt: TGTGCCAGCAAGACGCCGGGGTACGAGCAGTACTTC
cdr3_aa: CASKTPGYEQYF

clone_size: -
j_call: TRBJ2-4
v_call: TRBV6-4
d_call: -
cdr3_nt: TGTGCCAGCAGACCAGGGGTGGCCAAAAACATTCAGTACTTC
cdr3_aa: CASRPGVAKNIQYF

clone_size: -
j_call: TRBJ1-5
v_call: TRBV2
d_call: TRBD1
cdr3_nt: TGTGCCAGCAGTGACAGGGGGCACGATCAGCCCCAGCATTTT
cdr3_aa: CASSDRGHDQPQHF

clone_size: -
j_call: TRBJ1-1
v_call: TRBV18
d_call: -
cdr3_nt: TGTGCCAGCTCACCAATGGCAGGGGCCACTGAAGCTTTCTTT
cdr3_aa: CASSPMAGATEAFF

clone_size: -
j_call: TRBJ1-5
v_call: TRBV28
d_call: -
cdr3_nt: TGTGCCAGCAGCACTAGTACAGAGATGAGGCCCCAGCATTTT
cdr3_aa: CASSTSTEMRPQHF

clone_size: -
j_call: TRBJ1-1
v_call: TRBV2
d_call: -
cdr3_nt: TGTGCCACACACAGGGAAACTGAAGCTTTCTTT
cdr3_aa: CATHRETEAFF

clone_size: -
j_call: TRBJ2-1
v_call: TRBV28
d_call: TRBD2
cdr3_nt: TGTGCCAGCAGTCCGAGACTAGCGGGGGGGTACAATGAGCAGTTCTTC
cdr3_aa: CASSPRLAGGYNEQFF